The clone carrying this T cell receptor (beta chain) was counted only a few times. As yet, its antigen is unknown. This specimen comes from a study of response to subunit inactivated influenza vaccine. Germline loops: CDR1 SGHTA, CDR2 FQGNSA. This CDR3 spans 16 amino acids. The V gene end was trimmed by 0 bases and the J gene end by 5 bases; junction bases not matched to a gene: 9. Each CDR3 protein gets one entry after TCRdb re-called the RT-PCR reads with MiXCR. The sample includes some 800,000 distinct CDR3 sequences, around 20% of them seen just once. The study, taken as a whole, reports: Few new T cells, the authors suggested, are recruited by each seasonal influenza vaccination.

The receptor was derived from a man aged 45-65 years who received an inactivated influenza vaccine. The sequenced sample was PBMCs from blood, obtained 5 to 6 days after vaccination. V gene TRBV7-2 combines with J gene TRBJ2-7, with TRBD2 matching over 8 bases. CDR3 residues: CASSLALLAGTNEQYF. The CDR3 bases are TGTGCCAGCAGCTTAGCGCTCCTAGCGGGTACGAACGAGCAGTACTTC.